These 11 T cell receptor beta chains originate from one sample sequenced in a study of T-cell memory formation after mild COVID-19. TCRdb itself ran the 5' RACE reads through MiXCR, one entry per CDR3 protein. The sample consists of under 450,000 distinct CDR3 sequences, 23% of them appearing once. Material for sequencing was PBMCs or a T cell subset sorted from them (not recorded which). These receptors all come from an adult woman who had mild COVID-19 (a few samples of this study predate the infection). Cell type and time point are not known.

This clonotype was counted ten times or more. The V gene is TRBV5-1, the J gene TRBJ2-7; 12 bases map to TRBD2. The V and J ends lost 4 bases and 9 bases, in that order; junction bases with no gene match: 5. This CDR3 is built from 13 residues. Germline CDR1 SGHRS, CDR2 YFSETQ. CDR3 sequence reads: CASSVGLAGMQYF. Written as DNA, the CDR3 is TGCGCCAGCAGCGTCGGACTAGCGGGGATGCAGTACTTC.

This clonotype was detected a few times. V is TRBV3-1 and J is TRBJ2-1; 13 bases align to TRBD2. The CDR3 is 16 amino acids. Trimming took 4 bases from V and 4 from J; bases not matched to a gene: 4. Germline V gene lookup returns CDR1 LGHDT and CDR2 YNNKEL (reference sequence). Here the CDR3 DNA reads TGTGCCAGCAGCCCACTAGCGGGGGGGTGGTACAATGAGCAGTTCTTC. Its translation: CASSPLAGGWYNEQFF.

This clonotype has only a few counts. This rearrangement joins TRBV7-2 to TRBJ2-3; maybe TRBD1 (5 bases). CDR1 SGHTA and CDR2 FQGNSA come from the germline V gene. V lost 5 bases and J lost 1, with 10 bases in between. The CDR3 covers 14 residues. The CDR3 loop reads CASSIIGGTDTQYF. In DNA, the CDR3 is TGTGCCAGCAGCATCATAGGGGGCACAGATACGCAGTATTTT.

This clonotype was recorded only once. The chain combines TRBV12-3 or TRBV12-4 with TRBJ1-2; TRBD1 matches at 10 bases. V gave up 5 bases and J gave up 6 bases; unmatched junction bases: 9. The CDR3 sequence is 15 residues long. The CDR3, as DNA: TGTGCCAGCAGTCCTGACAGGGGGCGGAATGATGGCTACACCTTC. It is translated as CASSPDRGRNDGYTF.

The chain has TRBV12-3 or TRBV12-4 and TRBJ2-2; 8 bases agree with TRBD2. CDR3 length equals 15 residues. Trimming took 6 bases from V and 3 from J; bases not matched to a gene: 6. CDR3 bases: TGTGCCAGCAGGTCGGGAGGGCTGCACACCGGGGAGCTGTTTTTT. Translating it yields CASRSGGLHTGELFF.

This clonotype was recorded once. The V call is TRBV24-1, the J call TRBJ2-5, with D possibly TRBD2 on 7 matching bases. V was trimmed by 3 bases and J by 1 base, leaving 11 bases between them. Looked up from germline, CDR1 is KGHDR and CDR2 is SFDVKD. The length of the CDR3 is 15 residues. The CDR3 sequence is CATSDPRGPQETQYF. The CDR3 coding sequence is TGTGCCACCAGTGATCCGCGGGGGCCCCAAGAGACCCAGTACTTC.

This CDR3 reads CAISESAGEQYF. CDR3 coding DNA: TGTGCCATCAGTGAGTCGGCGGGAGAGCAGTACTTC. This sequence joins TRBV10-3 and TRBJ2-7; possible D gene TRBD2, 6 bases. The CDR3 has 12 amino acids. The V and J ends lost 0 bases and 7 bases respectively, with 7 bases between them. Germline lookup yields CDR1 ENHRY and CDR2 SYGVKD.

This clonotype appeared a few times. V gene TRBV11-2 combines with J gene TRBJ1-1; D may be TRBD1 (5 bases). The CDR3 is 15 amino acids. Germline V gives CDR1 SGHAT, CDR2 FQNNGV. The ends were cut back, 4 bases at V and 2 bases at J, with 14 bases in the middle. The CDR3 reads CASSSAGRANTEAFF. The DNA for the CDR3 is TGTGCCAGCAGCTCGGCGGGACGGGCAAACACTGAAGCTTTCTTT.

This chain joins TRBV7-2 and TRBJ1-1; TRBD1 agrees at 8 bases. The CDR3 is made up of 15 amino acids. The V gene's germline CDR1 is SGHTA and CDR2 FQGNSA. The trim removed 4 bases at V and 4 bases at J, leaving 8 bases unmatched. In DNA form, the CDR3 reads TGTGCCAGCAGCTCCGGGCAGGGGGCAGGCACTGAAGCTTTCTTT. Translated, it gives CASSSGQGAGTEAFF.

This clonotype has only a few counts. The J gene is TRBJ2-7, the V gene TRBV12-3 or TRBV12-4; 9 nucleotides match TRBD2. The CDR3 runs to 15 residues. V trimming: 6 bases; J trimming: 5 bases; junction bases outside the gene matches: 11. This CDR3 is CASRHSGSTIHEQYF. Written as DNA, the CDR3 is TGTGCCAGCAGACATAGCGGGAGTACAATCCACGAGCAGTACTTC.

This sequence joins TRBV6-5 and TRBJ2-1, with TRBD2 identical over 13 bases. Germline lookup yields CDR1 MNHEY and CDR2 SVGAGI. After removal of 2 bases from V and 10 bases from J, the junction contained 5 bases not matched to a gene. There are 15 residues in the CDR3. Here the CDR3 reads CASSYGTSGMGEQFF. For the CDR3, the DNA is TGTGCCAGCAGTTACGGGACTAGCGGGATGGGAGAGCAGTTCTTC.